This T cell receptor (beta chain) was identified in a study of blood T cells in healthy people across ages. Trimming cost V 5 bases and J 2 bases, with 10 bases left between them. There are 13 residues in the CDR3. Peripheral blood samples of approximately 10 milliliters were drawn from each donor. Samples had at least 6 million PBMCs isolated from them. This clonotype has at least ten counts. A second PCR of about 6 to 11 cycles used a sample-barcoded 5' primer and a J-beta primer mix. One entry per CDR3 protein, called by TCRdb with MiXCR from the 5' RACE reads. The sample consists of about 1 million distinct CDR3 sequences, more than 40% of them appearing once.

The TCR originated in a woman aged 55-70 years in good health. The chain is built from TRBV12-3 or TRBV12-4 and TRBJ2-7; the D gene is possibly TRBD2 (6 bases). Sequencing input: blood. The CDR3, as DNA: TGTGCCAGCAGTGGAGGGCCTCCCTACGAGCAGTACTTC. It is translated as CASSGGPPYEQYF.